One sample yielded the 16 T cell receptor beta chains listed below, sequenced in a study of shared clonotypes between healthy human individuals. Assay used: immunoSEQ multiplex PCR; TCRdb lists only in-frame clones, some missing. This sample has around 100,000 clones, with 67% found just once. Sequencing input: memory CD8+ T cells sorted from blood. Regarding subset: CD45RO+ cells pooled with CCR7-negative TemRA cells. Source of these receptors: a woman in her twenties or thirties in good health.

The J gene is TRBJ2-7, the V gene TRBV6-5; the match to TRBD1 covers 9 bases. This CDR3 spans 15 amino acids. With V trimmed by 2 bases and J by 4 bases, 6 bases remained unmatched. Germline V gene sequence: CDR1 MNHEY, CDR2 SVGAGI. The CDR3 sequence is CASSYTQGARYEQYF. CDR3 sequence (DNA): TGTGCCAGCAGTTACACACAGGGGGCTCGGTACGAGCAGTACTTC.

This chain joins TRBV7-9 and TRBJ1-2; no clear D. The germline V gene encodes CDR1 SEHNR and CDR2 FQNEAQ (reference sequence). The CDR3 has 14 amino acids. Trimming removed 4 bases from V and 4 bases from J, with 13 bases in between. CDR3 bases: TGTGCCAGCAGCTCCGAGGGTCTTGGCTATGGCTACACCTTC. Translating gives CASSSEGLGYGYTF.

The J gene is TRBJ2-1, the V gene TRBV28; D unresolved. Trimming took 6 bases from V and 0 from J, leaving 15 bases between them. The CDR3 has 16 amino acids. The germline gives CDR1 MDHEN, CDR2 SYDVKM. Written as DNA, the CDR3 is TGTGCCAGCAGCGACCACGCGACTCGCTCCTACAATGAGCAGTTCTTC. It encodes CASSDHATRSYNEQFF.

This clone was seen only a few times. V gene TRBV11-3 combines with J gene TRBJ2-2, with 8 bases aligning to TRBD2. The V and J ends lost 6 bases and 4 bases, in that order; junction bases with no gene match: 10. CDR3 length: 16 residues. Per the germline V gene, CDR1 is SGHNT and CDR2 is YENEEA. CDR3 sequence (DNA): TGTGCCAGCAGTTCAAGGGCGGGAGGTGGCACCGGGGAGCTGTTTTTT. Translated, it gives CASSSRAGGGTGELFF.

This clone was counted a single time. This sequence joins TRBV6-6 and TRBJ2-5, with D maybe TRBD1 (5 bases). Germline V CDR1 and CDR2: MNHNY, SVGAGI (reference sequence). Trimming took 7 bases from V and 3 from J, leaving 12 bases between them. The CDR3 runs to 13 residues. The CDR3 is CASTDEGEETQYF. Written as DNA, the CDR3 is TGTGCCAGCACCGACGAAGGGGAAGAGACCCAGTACTTC.

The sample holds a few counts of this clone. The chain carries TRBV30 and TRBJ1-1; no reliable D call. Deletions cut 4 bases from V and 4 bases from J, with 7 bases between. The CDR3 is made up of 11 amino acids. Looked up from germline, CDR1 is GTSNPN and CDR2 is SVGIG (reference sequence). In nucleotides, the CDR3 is TGTGCCTGGAAACACCTCACTGAAGCTTTCTTT. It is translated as CAWKHLTEAFF.

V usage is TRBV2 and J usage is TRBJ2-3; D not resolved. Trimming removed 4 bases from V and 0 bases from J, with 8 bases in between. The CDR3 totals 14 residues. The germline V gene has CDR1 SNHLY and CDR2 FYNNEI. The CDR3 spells CASSGLLSTDTQYF. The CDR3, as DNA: TGTGCCAGCAGTGGGCTGCTAAGCACAGATACGCAGTATTTT.

The CDR3 sequence: CASSADRGYGYTF. CDR3 DNA sequence: TGTGCCAGCAGCGCCGACAGGGGCTATGGCTACACCTTC. The chain couples TRBV5-4 to TRBJ1-2, with TRBD1 identical over 8 bases. The CDR3 covers 13 residues. V shed 4 bases and J 4 bases; nucleotides not matched to a gene: 3. CDR1 is SGHNT and CDR2 is YYREEE in the germline V gene (reference sequence).

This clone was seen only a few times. CDR3 protein: CASSEVGVGETQYF. The CDR3 DNA sequence: TGTGCCAGCAGTGAAGTTGGGGTAGGGGAGACCCAGTACTTC. The chain combines TRBV6-1 with TRBJ2-5; D uncertain. The length of the CDR3 is 14 residues. Germline CDR1 MNHNS, CDR2 SASEGT. The germline V and J ends were trimmed by 1 base and 5 bases, with 11 bases remaining between them.

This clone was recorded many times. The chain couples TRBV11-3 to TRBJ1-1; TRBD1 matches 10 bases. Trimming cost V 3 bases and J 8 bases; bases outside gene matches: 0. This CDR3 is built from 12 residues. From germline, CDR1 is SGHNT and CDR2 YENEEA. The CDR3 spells CASSLGQGEAFF. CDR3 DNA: TGTGCCAGCAGCTTGGGACAGGGGGAAGCTTTCTTT.

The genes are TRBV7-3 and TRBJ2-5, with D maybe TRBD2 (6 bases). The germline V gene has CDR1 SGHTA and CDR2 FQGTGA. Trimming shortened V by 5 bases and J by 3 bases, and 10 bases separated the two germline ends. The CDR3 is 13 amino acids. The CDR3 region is CASSLVAEETQYF. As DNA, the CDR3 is TGTGCCAGCAGCCTCGTAGCGGAAGAGACCCAGTACTTC.

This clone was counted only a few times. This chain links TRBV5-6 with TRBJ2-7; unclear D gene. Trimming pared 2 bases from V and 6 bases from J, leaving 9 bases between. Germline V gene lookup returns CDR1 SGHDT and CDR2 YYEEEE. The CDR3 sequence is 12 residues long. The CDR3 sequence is CASSFGFSEQYF. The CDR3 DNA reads TGTGCCAGCAGCTTCGGGTTTAGCGAGCAGTACTTC.

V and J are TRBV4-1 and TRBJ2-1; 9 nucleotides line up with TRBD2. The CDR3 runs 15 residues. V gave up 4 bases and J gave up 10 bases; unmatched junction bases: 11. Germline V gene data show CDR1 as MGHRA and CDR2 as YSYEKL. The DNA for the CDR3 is TGCGCCAGCAGCCCTATTTCGGGACTAGCTCGAGAGCAGTTCTTC. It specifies CASSPISGLAREQFF.

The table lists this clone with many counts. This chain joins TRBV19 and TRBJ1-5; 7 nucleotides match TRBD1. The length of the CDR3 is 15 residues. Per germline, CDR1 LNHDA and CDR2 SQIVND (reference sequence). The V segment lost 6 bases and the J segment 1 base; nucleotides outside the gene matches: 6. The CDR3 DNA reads TGTGCCAGTAGCTCGACAGGGTTGAGCAATCAGCCCCAGCATTTT. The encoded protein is CASSSTGLSNQPQHF.

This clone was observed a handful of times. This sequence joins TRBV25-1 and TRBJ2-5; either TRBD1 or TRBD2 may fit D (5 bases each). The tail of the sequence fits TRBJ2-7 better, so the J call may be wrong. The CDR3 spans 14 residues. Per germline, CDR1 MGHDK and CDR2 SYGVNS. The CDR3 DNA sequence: TGTGCCAGCAGCTCCGGGACGACCTCCTACGAGCAGTACTTC. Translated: CASSSGTTSYEQYF.

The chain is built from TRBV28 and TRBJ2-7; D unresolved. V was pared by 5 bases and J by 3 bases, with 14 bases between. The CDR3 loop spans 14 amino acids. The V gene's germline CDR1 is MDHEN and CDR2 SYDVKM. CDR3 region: CASSHGSTYYEQYF. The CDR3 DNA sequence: TGTGCCAGCAGTCACGGCTCCACGTACTACGAGCAGTACTTC.